This TCR beta chain was documented in a study of cytomegalovirus exposure and HLA in healthy donors. Study outcomes and limitations: The likely origin of a cluster of highly shared sequence variants was a sequencing artifact. Highest at DRB1 and lowest at HLA-C, TCR association rates differed among HLA loci in a later analysis. It was reported that the classifier diagnosed cytomegalovirus status with high specificity and sensitivity in both the original and validation cohorts.

Trimming pared 0 bases from V and 2 bases from J, leaving 8 bases between. Germline lookup yields CDR1 SNHLY and CDR2 FYNNEI. This CDR3 region has 14 residues. This clone came up a few times. What it binds is not known. A multiplex PCR was run with 60 Vbeta primers and 13 Jbeta primers. As originally analysed: A later analysis tallied 80 million or so unique TCR beta chains, around 12 million of them shared. The repertoire was sequenced with immunoSEQ multiplex PCR; TCRdb's copy has only in-frame clones and lacks some. V, J and clone size derive from that table, while D and trimming were established from the DNA sequence. The sample lists approximately 110,000 clones; more than 60% were seen once.

Sequenced material: PBMCs. The receptor was derived from a man younger than 45 in good health and CMV-seronegative. The genes are TRBV2 and TRBJ2-7; D perhaps matches TRBD2 (5 bases). CDR3 nucleotide sequence: TGTGCCAGCAGTGAAGCGGGAGCCACCTACGAGCAGTACTTC. Protein product: CASSEAGATYEQYF.